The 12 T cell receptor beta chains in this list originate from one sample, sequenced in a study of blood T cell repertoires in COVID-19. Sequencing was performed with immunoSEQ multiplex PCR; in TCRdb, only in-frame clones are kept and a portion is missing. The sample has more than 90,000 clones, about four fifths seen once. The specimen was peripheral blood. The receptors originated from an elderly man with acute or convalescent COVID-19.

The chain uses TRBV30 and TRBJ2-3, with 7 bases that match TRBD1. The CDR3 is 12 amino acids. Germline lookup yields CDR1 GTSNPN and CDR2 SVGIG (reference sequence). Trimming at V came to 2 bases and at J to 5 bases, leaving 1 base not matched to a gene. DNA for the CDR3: TGTGCCTGGAGTCCAGGGGGAGATACGCAGTATTTT. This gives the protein CAWSPGGDTQYF. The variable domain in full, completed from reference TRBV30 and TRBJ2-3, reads SQTIHQWPATLVQPVGSPLSLECTVEGTSNPNLYWYRQAAGRGLQLLFYSVGIGQISSEVPQNLSASRPQDRQFILSSKKLLLSDSGFYLCAWSPGGDTQYFGPGTRLTVL.

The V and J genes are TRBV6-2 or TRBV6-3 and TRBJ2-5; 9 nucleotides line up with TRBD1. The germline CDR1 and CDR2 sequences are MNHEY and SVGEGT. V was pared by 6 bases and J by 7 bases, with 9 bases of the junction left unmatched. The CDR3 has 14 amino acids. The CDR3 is CASSRPGTGMTQYF. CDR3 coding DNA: TGTGCCAGCAGCCGTCCCGGGACAGGGATGACCCAGTACTTC.

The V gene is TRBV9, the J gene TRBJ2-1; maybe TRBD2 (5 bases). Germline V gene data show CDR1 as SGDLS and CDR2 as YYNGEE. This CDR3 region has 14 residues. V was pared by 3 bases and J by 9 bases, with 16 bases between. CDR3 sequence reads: CASSAILGPGEQFF. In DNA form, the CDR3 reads TGTGCCAGCAGCGCCATACTAGGGCCGGGTGAGCAGTTCTTC.

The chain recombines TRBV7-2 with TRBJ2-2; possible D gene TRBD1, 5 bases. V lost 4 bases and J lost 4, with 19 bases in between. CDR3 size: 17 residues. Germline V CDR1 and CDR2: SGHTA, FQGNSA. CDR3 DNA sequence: TGTGCCAGCAGCTCCCAGGGCCCCTCGGTGGGCACCGGGGAGCTGTTTTTT. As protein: CASSSQGPSVGTGELFF.

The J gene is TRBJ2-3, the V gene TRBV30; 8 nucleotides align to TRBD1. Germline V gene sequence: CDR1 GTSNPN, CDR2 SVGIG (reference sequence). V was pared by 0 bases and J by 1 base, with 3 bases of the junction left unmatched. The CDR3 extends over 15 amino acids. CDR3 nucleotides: TGTGCCTGGAGTGTGGGGGGACAGGGCACAGATACGCAGTATTTT. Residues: CAWSVGGQGTDTQYF. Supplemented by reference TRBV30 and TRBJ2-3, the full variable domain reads SQTIHQWPATLVQPVGSPLSLECTVEGTSNPNLYWYRQAAGRGLQLLFYSVGIGQISSEVPQNLSASRPQDRQFILSSKKLLLSDSGFYLCAWSVGGQGTDTQYFGPGTRLTVL.

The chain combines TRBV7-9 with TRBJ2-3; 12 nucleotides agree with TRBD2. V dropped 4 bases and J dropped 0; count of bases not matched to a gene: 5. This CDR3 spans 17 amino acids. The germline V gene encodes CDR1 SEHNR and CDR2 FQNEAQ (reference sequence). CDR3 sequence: CASSSSGRVPSTDTQYF. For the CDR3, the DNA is TGTGCCAGCAGCTCTAGCGGGAGGGTTCCAAGCACAGATACGCAGTATTTT.

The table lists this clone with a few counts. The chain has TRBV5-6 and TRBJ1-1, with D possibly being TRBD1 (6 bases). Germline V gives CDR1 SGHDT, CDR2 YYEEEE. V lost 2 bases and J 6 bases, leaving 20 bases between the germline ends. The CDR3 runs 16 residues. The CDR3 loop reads CASSLTGRVLWAEAFF. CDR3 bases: TGTGCCAGCAGCTTAACAGGGAGGGTTTTGTGGGCTGAAGCTTTCTTT.

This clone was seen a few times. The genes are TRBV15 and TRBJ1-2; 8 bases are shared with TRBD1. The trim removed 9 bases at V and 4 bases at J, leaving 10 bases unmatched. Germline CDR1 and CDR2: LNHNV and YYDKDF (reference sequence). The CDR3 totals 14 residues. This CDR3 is CATSTSGTGYGYTF. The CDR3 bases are TGTGCCACTAGTACCTCCGGGACAGGCTATGGCTACACCTTC. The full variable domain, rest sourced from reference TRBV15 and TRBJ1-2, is DAMVIQNPRYQVTQFGKPVTLSCSQTLNHNVMYWYQQKSSQAPKLLFHYYDKDFNNEADTPDNFQSRRPNTSFCFLDIRSPGLGDTAMYLCATSTSGTGYGYTFGSGTRLTVV.

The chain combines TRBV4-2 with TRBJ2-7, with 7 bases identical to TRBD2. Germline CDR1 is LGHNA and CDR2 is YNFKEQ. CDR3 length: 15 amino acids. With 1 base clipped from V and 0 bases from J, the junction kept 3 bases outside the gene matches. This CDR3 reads CASSQGGGSSYEQYF. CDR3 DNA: TGTGCCAGCAGCCAAGGGGGCGGGAGCTCCTACGAGCAGTACTTC.

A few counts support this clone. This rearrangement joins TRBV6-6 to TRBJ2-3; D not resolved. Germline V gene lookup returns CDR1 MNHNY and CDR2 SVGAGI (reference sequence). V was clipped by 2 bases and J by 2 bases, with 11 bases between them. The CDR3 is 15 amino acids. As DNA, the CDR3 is TGTGCCAGCAGTTACGCTGCCTACTCCACAGATACGCAGTATTTT. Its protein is CASSYAAYSTDTQYF.

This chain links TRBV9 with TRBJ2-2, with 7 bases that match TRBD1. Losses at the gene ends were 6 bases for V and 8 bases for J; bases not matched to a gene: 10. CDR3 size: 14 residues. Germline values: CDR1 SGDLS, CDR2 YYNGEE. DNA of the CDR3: TGTGCCAGCACCCGCGAGGGGGCGCATGGGGAGCTGTTTTTT. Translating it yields CASTREGAHGELFF. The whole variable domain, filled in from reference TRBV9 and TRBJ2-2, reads DSGVTQTPKHLITATGQRVTLRCSPRSGDLSVYWYQQSLDQGLQFLIQYYNGEERAKGNILERFSAQQFPDLHSELNLSSLELGDSALYFCASTREGAHGELFFGEGSRLTVL.

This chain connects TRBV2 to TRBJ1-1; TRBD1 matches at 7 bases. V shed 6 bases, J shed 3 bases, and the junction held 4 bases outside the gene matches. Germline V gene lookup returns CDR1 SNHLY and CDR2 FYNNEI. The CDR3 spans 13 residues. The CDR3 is CASRRGQDTEAFF. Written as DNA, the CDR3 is TGTGCCAGCAGGAGGGGGCAAGACACTGAAGCTTTCTTT. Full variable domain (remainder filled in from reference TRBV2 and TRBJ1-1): EPEVTQTPSHQVTQMGQEVILRCVPISNHLYFYWYRQILGQKVEFLVSFYNNEISEKSEIFDDQFSVERPDGSNFTLKIRSTKLEDSAMYFCASRRGQDTEAFFGQGTRLTVV.